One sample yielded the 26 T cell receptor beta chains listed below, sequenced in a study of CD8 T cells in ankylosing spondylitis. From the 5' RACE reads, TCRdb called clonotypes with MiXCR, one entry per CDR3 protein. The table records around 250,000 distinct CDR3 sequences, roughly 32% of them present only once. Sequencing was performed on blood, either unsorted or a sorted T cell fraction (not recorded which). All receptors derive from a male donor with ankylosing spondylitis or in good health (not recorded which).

CDR3 sequence (DNA): TGTGCCAGCAGTTTGCGTAGCGGGGCCTACAATGAGCAGTTCTTC. The encoded protein is CASSLRSGAYNEQFF. V usage is TRBV12-3 or TRBV12-4 and J usage is TRBJ2-1; 8 bases align to TRBD2. V shed 3 bases, J shed 2 bases, and the junction held 3 bases outside the gene matches. CDR3 length: 15 amino acids.

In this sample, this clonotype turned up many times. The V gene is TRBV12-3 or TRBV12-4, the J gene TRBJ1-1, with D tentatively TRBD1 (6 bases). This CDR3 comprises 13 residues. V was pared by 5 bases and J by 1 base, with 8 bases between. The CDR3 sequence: CASSLGQNTEAFF. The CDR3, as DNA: TGTGCCAGCAGTCTGGGACAGAACACTGAAGCTTTCTTT.

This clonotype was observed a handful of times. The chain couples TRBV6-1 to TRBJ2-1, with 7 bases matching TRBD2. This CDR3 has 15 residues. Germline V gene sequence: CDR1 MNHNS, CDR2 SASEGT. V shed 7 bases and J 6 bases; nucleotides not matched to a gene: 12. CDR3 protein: CASKFSSGAPNEQFF. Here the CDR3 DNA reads TGTGCCAGCAAATTCTCCAGCGGGGCTCCCAATGAGCAGTTCTTC.

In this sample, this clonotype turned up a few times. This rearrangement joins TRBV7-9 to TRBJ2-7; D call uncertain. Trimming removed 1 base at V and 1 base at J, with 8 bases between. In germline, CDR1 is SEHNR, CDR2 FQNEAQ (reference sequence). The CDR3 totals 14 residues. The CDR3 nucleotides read TGTGCCAGCAGCTTAGTGACGAGTTCCTACGAGCAGTACTTC. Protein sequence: CASSLVTSSYEQYF.

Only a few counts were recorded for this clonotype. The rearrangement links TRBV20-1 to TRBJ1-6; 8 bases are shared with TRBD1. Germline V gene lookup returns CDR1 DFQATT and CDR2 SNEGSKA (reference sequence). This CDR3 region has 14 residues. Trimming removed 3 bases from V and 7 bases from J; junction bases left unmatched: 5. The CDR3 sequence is CSARVGQGNSPLHF. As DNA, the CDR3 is TGCAGTGCTAGGGTCGGACAGGGCAATTCACCCCTCCACTTT.

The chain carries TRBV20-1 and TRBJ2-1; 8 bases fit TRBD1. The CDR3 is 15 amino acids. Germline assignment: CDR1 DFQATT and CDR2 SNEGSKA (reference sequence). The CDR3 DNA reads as TGCAGCGGACTCAACAGGGGGTTTAGCTACAATGAGCAGTTCTTC. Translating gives CSGLNRGFSYNEQFF.

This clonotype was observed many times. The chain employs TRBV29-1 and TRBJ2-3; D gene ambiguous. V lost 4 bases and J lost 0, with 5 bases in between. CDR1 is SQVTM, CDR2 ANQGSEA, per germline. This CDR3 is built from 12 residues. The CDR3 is CSVGHSTDTQYF. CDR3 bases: TGCAGCGTTGGACACAGCACAGATACGCAGTATTTT.

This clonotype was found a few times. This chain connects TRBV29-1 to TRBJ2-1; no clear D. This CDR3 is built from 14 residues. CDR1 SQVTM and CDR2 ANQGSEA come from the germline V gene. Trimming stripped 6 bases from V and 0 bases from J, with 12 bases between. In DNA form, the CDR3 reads TGCAGCGTCTCCCTGTGGTCCTCCTACAATGAGCAGTTCTTC. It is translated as CSVSLWSSYNEQFF.

CDR3 nucleotides: TGTGCCAGCAGCTTGGGCCACCTTAACTATGGCTACACCTTC. The encoded protein is CASSLGHLNYGYTF. This chain joins TRBV5-5 and TRBJ1-2; D remains ambiguous. The CDR3 runs to 14 residues. V gave up 0 bases and J gave up 1 base, with 7 bases separating them. Germline V gene data show CDR1 as SGHKS and CDR2 as YYEKEE (reference sequence).

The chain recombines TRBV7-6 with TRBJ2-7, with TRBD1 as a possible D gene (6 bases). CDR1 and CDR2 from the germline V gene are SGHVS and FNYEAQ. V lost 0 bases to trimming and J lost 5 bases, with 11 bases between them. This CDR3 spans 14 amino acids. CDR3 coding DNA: TGTGCCAGCAGCTTAGCGCCAGGGGTCCACGAGCAGTACTTC. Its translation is CASSLAPGVHEQYF.

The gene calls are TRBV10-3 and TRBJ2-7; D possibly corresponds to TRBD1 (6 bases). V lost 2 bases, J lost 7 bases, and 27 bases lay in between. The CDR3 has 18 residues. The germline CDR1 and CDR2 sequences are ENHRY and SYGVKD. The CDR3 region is CAISENQGVGRGVLEQYF. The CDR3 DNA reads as TGTGCCATCAGTGAGAATCAAGGGGTAGGCAGGGGAGTACTGGAGCAGTACTTC.

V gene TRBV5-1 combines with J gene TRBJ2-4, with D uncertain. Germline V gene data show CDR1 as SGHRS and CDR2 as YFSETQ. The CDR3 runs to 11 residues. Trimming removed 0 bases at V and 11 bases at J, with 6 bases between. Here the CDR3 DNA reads TGCGCCAGCAGCTTGGGCGAGGTTCAGTACTTC. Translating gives CASSLGEVQYF.

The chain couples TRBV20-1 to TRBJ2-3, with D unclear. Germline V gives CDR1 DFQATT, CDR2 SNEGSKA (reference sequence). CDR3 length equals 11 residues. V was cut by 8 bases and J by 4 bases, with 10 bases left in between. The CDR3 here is CSPKFADTQYF. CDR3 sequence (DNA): TGCAGTCCTAAATTCGCAGATACGCAGTATTTT.

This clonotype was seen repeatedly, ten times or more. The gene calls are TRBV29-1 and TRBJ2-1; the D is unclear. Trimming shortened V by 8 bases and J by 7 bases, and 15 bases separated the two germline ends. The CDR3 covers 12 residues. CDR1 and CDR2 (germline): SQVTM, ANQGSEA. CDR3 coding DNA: TGCAGCACAGAAAACTTGTCGAATGAGCAGTTCTTC. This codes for CSTENLSNEQFF.

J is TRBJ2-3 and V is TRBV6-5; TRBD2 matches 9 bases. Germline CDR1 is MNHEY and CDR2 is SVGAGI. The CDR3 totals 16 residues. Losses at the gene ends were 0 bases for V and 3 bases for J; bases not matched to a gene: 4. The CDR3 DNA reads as TGTGCCAGCAGTTACTCGCTAGCGGGGCATACAGATACGCAGTATTTT. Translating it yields CASSYSLAGHTDTQYF.

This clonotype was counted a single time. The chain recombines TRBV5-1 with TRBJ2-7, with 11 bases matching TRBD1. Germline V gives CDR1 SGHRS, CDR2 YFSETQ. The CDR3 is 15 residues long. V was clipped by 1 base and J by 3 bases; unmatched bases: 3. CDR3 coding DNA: TGCGCCAGCAGCTTGTCGGGGACAGGGGGCTACGAGCAGTACTTC. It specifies CASSLSGTGGYEQYF.

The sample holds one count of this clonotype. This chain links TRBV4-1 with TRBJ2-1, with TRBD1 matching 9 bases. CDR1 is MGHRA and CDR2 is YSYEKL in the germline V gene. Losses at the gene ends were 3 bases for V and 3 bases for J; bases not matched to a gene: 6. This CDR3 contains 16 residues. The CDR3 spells CASSHPRTGVYNEQFF. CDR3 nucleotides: TGCGCCAGCAGCCATCCCAGGACAGGGGTCTACAATGAGCAGTTCTTC.

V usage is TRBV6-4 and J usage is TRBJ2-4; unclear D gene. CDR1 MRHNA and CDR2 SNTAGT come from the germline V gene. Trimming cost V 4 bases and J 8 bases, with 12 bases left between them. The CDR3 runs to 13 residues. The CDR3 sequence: CASSATPADIQYF. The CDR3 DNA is TGTGCCAGCAGTGCGACCCCGGCGGACATTCAGTACTTC.

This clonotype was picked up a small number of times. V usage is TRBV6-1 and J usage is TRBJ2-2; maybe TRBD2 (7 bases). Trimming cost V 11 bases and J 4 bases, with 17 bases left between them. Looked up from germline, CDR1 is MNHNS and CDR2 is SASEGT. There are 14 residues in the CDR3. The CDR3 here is CASHGGRVTGELFF. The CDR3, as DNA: TGTGCCTCCCACGGGGGGCGCGTCACCGGGGAGCTGTTTTTT.

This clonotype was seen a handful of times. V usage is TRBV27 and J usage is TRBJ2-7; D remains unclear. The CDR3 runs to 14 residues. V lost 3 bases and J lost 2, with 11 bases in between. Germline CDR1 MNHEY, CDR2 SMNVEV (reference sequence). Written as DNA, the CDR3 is TGTGCCAGCAGTTTGGGGTCGAACCCCTACGAGCAGTACTTC. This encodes CASSLGSNPYEQYF.

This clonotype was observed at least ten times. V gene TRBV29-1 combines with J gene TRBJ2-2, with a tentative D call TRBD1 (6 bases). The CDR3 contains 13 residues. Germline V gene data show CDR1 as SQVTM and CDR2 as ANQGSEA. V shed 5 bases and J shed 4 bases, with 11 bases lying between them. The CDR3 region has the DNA TGCAGCGTTCTCAGGACAGTCACCGGGGAGCTGTTTTTT. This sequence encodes CSVLRTVTGELFF.

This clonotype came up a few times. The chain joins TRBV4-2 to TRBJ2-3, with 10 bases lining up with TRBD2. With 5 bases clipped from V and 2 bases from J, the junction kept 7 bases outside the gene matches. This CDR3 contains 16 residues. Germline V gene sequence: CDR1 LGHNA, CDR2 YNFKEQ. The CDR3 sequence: CASSDSGGTNTDTQYF. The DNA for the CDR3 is TGTGCCAGCAGCGATAGCGGGGGGACGAACACAGATACGCAGTATTTT.

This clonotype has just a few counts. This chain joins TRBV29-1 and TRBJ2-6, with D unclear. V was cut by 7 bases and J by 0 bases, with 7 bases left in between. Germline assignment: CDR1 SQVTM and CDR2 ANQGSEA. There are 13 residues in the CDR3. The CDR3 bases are TGCAGCGCTACTGCCTCTGGGGCCAACGTCCTGACTTTC. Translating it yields CSATASGANVLTF.

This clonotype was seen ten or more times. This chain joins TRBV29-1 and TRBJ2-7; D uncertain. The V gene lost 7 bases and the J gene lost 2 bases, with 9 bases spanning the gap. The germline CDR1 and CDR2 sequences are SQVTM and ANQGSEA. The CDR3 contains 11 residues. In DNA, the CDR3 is TGCAGCGCCAGTGACCCCTACGAGCAGTACTTC. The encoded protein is CSASDPYEQYF.

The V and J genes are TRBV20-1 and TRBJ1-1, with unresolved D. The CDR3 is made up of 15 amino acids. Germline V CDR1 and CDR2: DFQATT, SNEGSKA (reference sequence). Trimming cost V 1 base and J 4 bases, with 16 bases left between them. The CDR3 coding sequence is TGCAGTGCTAGAGCCCCCGTTTTGGGGATCACTGAAGCTTTCTTT. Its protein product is CSARAPVLGITEAFF.

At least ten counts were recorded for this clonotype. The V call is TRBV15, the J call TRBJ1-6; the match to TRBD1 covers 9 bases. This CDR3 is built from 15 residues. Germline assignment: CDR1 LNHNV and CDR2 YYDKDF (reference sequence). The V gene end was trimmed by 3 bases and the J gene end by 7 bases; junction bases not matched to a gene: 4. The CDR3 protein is CATSRTGTGNSPLHF. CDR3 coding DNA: TGTGCCACCAGCAGGACCGGGACAGGGAATTCACCCCTCCACTTT.